The rows below give T cell receptor beta chains drawn from one sample of a study of T cells after yellow fever vaccination. A single record per CDR3 protein comes from TCRdb applying MiXCR to the 5' RACE reads. This table has under 600,000 distinct CDR3 sequences, approximately 15% appearing once. The sample here was PBMCs, taken on the day of the yellow fever booster vaccination. The receptors were gathered from a man younger than 45 who received the YFV17D yellow fever vaccine. Both conserved end residues are part of each CDR3. The D gene is left open where the match is weak. Size tells how often a clone was seen (once, few, many) or the class of an expanded clone, and some rows leave it out.

V	J	size	D	length	CDR3	DNA
TRBV4-1	TRBJ1-5	many	NA	15	CASSQDEGSSQPQHF	TGCGCCAGCAGCCAAGACGAAGGGTCTAGTCAGCCCCAGCATTTT
TRBV7-2	TRBJ2-6	NA	NA	13	CASSLGGTNVLTF	TGTGCCAGCAGCTTAGGAGGAACCAACGTCCTGACTTTC
TRBV27	TRBJ1-2	few	NA	13	CASSLSQGTGYTF	TGTGCCAGCAGTTTATCTCAGGGGACTGGCTACACCTTC
TRBV6-1	TRBJ2-7	few	TRBD2	15	CASMGRGSGSREQYF	TGTGCCAGCATGGGTCGAGGTAGCGGGAGTCGCGAGCAGTACTTC
TRBV15	TRBJ1-1	few	NA	16	CATSRDWAGVNTEAFF	TGTGCCACCAGCAGAGATTGGGCAGGGGTGAACACTGAAGCTTTCTTT
TRBV3-1	TRBJ2-5	few	TRBD2	17	CASSLGLAGRTVETQYF	TGTGCCAGCAGCCTCGGACTAGCGGGGAGGACGGTGGAGACCCAGTACTTC
TRBV18	TRBJ1-4	few	TRBD1	16	CASTNVPGQGVEKLFF	TGTGCCAGCACAAATGTTCCGGGACAGGGTGTGGAAAAACTGTTTTTT
TRBV4-3	TRBJ2-2	once	NA	14	CASSQVNVVGELFF	TGCGCCAGCAGCCAAGTTAATGTGGTCGGGGAGCTGTTTTTT
TRBV4-3	TRBJ2-1	NA	TRBD2	16	CASSQARAGVGDEQFF	TGCGCCAGCAGCCAAGCCAGAGCGGGAGTTGGAGATGAGCAGTTCTTC
TRBV5-1	TRBJ1-2	few	TRBD1	14	CASSQPGQGDGYTF	TGCGCCAGCAGCCAACCGGGACAGGGAGATGGCTACACCTTC
TRBV12-3/TRBV12-4	TRBJ2-2	few	NA	12	CASNLQTGELFF	TGTGCCAGCAACCTTCAGACCGGGGAGCTGTTTTTT
TRBV20-1	TRBJ1-1	NA	NA	13	CSARFGVNTEAFF	TGCAGTGCTAGATTCGGGGTGAACACTGAAGCTTTCTTT
TRBV12-3/TRBV12-4	TRBJ2-2	NA	NA	12	CASSLRQGELFF	TGTGCCAGCAGTTTAAGGCAGGGGGAGCTGTTTTTT
TRBV20-1	TRBJ2-2	few	NA	11	CSARLTGELFF	TGCAGTGCTAGACTCACCGGGGAGCTGTTTTTT
TRBV6-1	TRBJ2-7	NA	TRBD2	15	CASSPTPGLASEQYF	TGTGCCAGCAGTCCGACGCCGGGACTAGCGTCTGAGCAGTACTTC
TRBV6-5	TRBJ1-5	NA	TRBD1	15	CASSSLDRVNQPQHF	TGTGCCAGCAGTTCCTTGGACAGGGTCAATCAGCCCCAGCATTTT
TRBV28	TRBJ2-5	NA	NA	17	CASSFGIMWGARETQYF	TGTGCCAGCAGTTTCGGTATTATGTGGGGGGCGAGGGAGACCCAGTACTTC
TRBV12-3/TRBV12-4	TRBJ2-7	NA	NA	13	CASSLTAVGEQYF	TGTGCCAGCAGTTTGACAGCCGTGGGGGAGCAGTACTTC
TRBV29-1	TRBJ2-7	NA	NA	13	CSVEEYLGYEQYF	TGCAGCGTTGAAGAGTATCTTGGGTACGAGCAGTACTTC
TRBV12-3/TRBV12-4	TRBJ2-3	many	NA	12	CASRSSPDTQYF	TGTGCCAGCAGGAGCAGCCCAGATACGCAGTATTTT
TRBV30	TRBJ2-3	NA	TRBD2	19	CAWSVHRSGRIPIPDTQYF	TGTGCCTGGAGTGTACATCGTAGCGGGAGGATTCCGATTCCAGATACGCAGTATTTT
TRBV19	TRBJ2-5	NA	TRBD2	15	CASSGETSGKETQYF	TGTGCCAGTAGTGGCGAGACTAGCGGAAAAGAGACCCAGTACTTC
TRBV20-1	TRBJ2-2	NA	NA	16	CSARMGTGIFSGELFF	TGCAGTGCTAGAATGGGAACAGGGATTTTTTCCGGGGAGCTGTTTTTT
TRBV7-9	TRBJ2-5	few	TRBD2	13	CASTPGLARTQYF	TGTGCCAGCACGCCGGGACTAGCGAGAACCCAGTACTTC
TRBV6-6	TRBJ1-1	NA	NA	13	CASSRQGFTEAFF	TGTGCCAGCAGTCGTCAGGGGTTCACTGAAGCTTTCTTT
TRBV24-1	TRBJ2-1	few	NA	11	CATRVGSEQFF	TGTGCCACCAGAGTTGGAAGTGAGCAGTTCTTC
TRBV14	TRBJ2-1	few	TRBD2	16	CASSPVTSGTYNEQFF	TGTGCCAGCAGCCCCGTGACTAGCGGAACCTACAATGAGCAGTTCTTC
TRBV2	TRBJ1-3	few	NA	13	CASNAGLRNTIYF	TGTGCCAGCAATGCAGGGTTAAGAAACACCATATATTTT
TRBV7-3	TRBJ2-1	NA	TRBD2	12	CASSPGTSEQFF	TGTGCCAGCAGCCCCGGGACTAGCGAGCAGTTCTTC
TRBV20-1	TRBJ1-5	NA	TRBD1	15	CSANTAGGRNQPQHF	TGCAGTGCTAACACCGCAGGGGGACGCAATCAGCCCCAGCATTTT
TRBV25-1	TRBJ2-1	NA	TRBD2	22	CASSPFRRLSGPGLVTDNEQFF	TGTGCCAGCAGTCCCTTTAGGAGGCTATCGGGACCGGGACTAGTAACCGACAATGAGCAGTTCTTC
TRBV12-3/TRBV12-4	TRBJ2-7	many	TRBD2	11	CASGLAYEQYF	TGTGCCAGCGGACTAGCCTACGAGCAGTACTTC
TRBV4-3	TRBJ2-1	NA	NA	16	CASSLEWEKKGSEQFF	TGCGCCAGCAGCCTCGAGTGGGAGAAGAAGGGAAGTGAGCAGTTCTTC
TRBV29-1	TRBJ2-1	few	NA	13	CSVEGWSGNEQFF	TGCAGCGTTGAAGGGTGGTCGGGCAATGAGCAGTTCTTC
TRBV20-1	TRBJ2-3	few	TRBD2	16	CSAPLPASGVTDTQYF	TGCAGTGCTCCCTTACCTGCTAGCGGAGTCACAGATACGCAGTATTTT
TRBV7-2	TRBJ2-1	many	NA	15	CASSSSPSSYNEQFF	TGTGCCAGCAGCTCGTCTCCCAGCTCCTACAATGAGCAGTTCTTC
TRBV5-1	TRBJ2-5	NA	NA	14	CASFPTRAGGTQYF	TGCGCCAGCTTCCCTACCAGGGCCGGAGGAACCCAGTACTTC
TRBV24-1	TRBJ2-3	NA	TRBD2	17	CATSAPWGGSTPDTQYF	TGTGCCACCAGTGCCCCTTGGGGCGGGAGCACCCCAGATACGCAGTATTTT
TRBV7-2	TRBJ1-2	few	NA	15	CASSLELAANYGYTF	TGTGCCAGCAGCTTAGAATTGGCCGCTAACTATGGCTACACCTTC
TRBV25-1	TRBJ2-3	NA	TRBD2	14	CASAGGRGLDTQYF	TGTGCCAGCGCGGGGGGGAGGGGGCTGGATACGCAGTATTTT
TRBV5-1	TRBJ2-5	NA	NA	16	CASSYRFGLGQETQYF	TGCGCCAGCAGCTACCGGTTCGGTCTAGGGCAAGAGACCCAGTACTTC
TRBV19	TRBJ1-6	NA	TRBD1	13	CARRSGGDSPLHF	TGTGCCAGAAGATCAGGGGGCGACTCACCCCTCCACTTT
TRBV29-1	TRBJ1-4	NA	NA	14	CSVGGGATNEKLFF	TGCAGCGTTGGAGGGGGGGCAACTAATGAAAAACTGTTTTTT
TRBV18	TRBJ1-5	many	NA	12	CASSPREGPQHF	TGTGCCAGCTCACCCCGGGAGGGGCCCCAGCATTTT
TRBV5-6	TRBJ1-4	NA	NA	13	CASSLLSNEKLFF	TGTGCCAGCAGCTTGTTGAGTAATGAAAAACTGTTTTTT
TRBV5-1	TRBJ2-7	few	TRBD2	17	CASSLGTSGGTSYEQYF	TGCGCCAGCAGCTTGGGGACTAGCGGGGGGACCTCCTACGAGCAGTACTTC
TRBV18	TRBJ2-2	NA	NA	16	CASSPPELARLGELFF	TGTGCCAGCTCACCACCTGAATTAGCGAGGCTCGGGGAGCTGTTTTTT
TRBV15	TRBJ2-7	few	TRBD2	16	CATSREPNSGSYEQYF	TGTGCCACCAGCAGGGAACCAAATAGCGGGAGCTACGAGCAGTACTTC
TRBV7-9	TRBJ2-1	few	TRBD2	16	CASSSPDGTSFNEQFF	TGTGCCAGCAGCTCCCCCGACGGGACTAGCTTCAATGAGCAGTTCTTC